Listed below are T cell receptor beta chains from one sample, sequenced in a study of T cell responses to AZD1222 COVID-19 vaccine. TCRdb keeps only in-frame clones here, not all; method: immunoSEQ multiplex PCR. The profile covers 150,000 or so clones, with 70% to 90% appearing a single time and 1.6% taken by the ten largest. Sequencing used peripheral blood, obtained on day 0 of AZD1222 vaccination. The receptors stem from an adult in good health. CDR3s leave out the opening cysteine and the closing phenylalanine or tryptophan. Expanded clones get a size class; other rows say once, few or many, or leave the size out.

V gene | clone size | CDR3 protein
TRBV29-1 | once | SVGVQREGGELF
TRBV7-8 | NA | ASSSNRRISGNTIY
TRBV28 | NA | ASSLGQGTQY
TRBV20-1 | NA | SAIDTGELF
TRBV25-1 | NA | ASSDTGHPNTEAF
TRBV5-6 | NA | ASTEGARSYGYT
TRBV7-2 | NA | ASSQGQIYTEAF
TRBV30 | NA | AWGDRGGSYNSPLH
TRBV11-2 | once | ASSDKLYNEQF
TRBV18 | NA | ASSPRLRQGDTEAF
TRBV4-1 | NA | ASSQEGIYGYT
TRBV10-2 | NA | ASSERQGAFSGELF
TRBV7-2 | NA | ASSLISQGLTEAF
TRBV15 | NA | ATSRNGPASGNTIY
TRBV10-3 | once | AIRNDLMNTEAF
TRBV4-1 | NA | ASSQEGQGAYEQY
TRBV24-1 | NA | ATSTPTGGSTYGYT
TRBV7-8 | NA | ASSLVFGNTEAF
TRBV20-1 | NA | SASAHTEAF
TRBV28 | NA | ASSSLAGTSDYEQY
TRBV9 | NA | ASSVTGGLKNEQF
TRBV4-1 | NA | ASSQADRGDEKLF
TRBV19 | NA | ASSIGTSVYEQY
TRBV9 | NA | ASSLTGSTGELF
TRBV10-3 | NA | AISESTLTYEQY
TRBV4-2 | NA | ASSQDGLASQETQY
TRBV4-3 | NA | ASSQDPSRLLEQF
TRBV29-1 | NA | SAMDSVDQPQH
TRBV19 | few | ASRGWGPRGDTQY
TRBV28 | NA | ASSSYTSGGANEQF
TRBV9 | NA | ASSAQLAGGYNEQF
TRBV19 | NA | ASSIIGRGTGANVLT
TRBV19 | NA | ASSIAPGTEETQY
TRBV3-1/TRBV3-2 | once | ASSQAGTGELF
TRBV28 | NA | ASTSGGTGDHTGELF
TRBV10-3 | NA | AISEQESSYNSPLH
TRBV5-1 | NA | ASSADTSTNEKLF
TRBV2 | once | ASSDLGLAGGNQETQY
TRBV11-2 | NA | ASSLGMGASGNTIY
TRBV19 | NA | ASSIITSGGTDTQY